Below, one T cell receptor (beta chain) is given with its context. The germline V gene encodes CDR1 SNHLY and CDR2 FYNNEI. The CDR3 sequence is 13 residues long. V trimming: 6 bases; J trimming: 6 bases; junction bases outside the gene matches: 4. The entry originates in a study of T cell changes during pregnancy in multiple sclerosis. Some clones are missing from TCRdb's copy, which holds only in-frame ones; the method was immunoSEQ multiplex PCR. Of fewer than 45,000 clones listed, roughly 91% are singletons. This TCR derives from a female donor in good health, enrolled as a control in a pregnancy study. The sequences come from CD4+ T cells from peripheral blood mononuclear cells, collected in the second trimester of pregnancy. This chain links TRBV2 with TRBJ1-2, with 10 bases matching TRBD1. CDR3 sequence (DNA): TGTGCCAGCAGATCGGGACAGGGGCATGGCTACACCTTC. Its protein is CASRSGQGHGYTF.